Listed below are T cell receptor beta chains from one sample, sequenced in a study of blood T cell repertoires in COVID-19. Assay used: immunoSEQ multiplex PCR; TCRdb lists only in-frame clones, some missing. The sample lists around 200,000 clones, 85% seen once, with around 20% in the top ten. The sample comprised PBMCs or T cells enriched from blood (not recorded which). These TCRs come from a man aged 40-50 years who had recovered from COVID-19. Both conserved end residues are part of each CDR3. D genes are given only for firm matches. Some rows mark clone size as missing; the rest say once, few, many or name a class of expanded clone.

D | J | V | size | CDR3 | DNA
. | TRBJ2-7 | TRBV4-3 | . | CASSQESGSSYEQYF | TGCGCCAGCAGCCAAGAGAGCGGTTCCTCCTACGAGCAGTACTTC
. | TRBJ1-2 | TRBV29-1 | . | CSVYDGETNYGYTF | TGCAGCGTTTATGACGGAGAGACTAACTATGGCTACACCTTC
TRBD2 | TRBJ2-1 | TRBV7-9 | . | CASSSSGLSYNEQFF | TGTGCCAGCAGCTCTAGCGGTCTTTCCTACAATGAGCAGTTCTTC
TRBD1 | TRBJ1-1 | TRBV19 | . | CASSPGDRVNTEAFF | TGTGCCAGTAGTCCCGGGGACAGGGTGAACACTGAAGCTTTCTTT
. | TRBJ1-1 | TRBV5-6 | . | CASSFLVPNTEAFF | TGTGCCAGCAGCTTTTTAGTACCGAACACTGAAGCTTTCTTT
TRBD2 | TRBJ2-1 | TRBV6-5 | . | CASSLAGGPNNEQFF | TGTGCCAGCAGTCTAGCGGGAGGGCCGAACAATGAGCAGTTCTTC
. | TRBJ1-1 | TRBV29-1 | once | CSVEEATEAFF | TGCAGCGTTGAGGAGGCCACTGAAGCTTTCTTT
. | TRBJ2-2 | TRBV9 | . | CASSEAGLNTGELFF | TGTGCCAGCAGTGAGGCGGGATTAAACACCGGGGAGCTGTTTTTT
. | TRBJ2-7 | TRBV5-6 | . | CASNSPYEQYF | TGTGCCAGCAACTCTCCCTACGAGCAGTACTTC
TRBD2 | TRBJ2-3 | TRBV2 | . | CASSRLAGADTQYF | TGTGCCAGCAGCCGACTAGCGGGGGCAGATACGCAGTATTTT
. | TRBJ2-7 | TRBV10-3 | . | CAISATGWDEQYF | TGTGCCATCAGTGCCACAGGGTGGGACGAGCAGTACTTC
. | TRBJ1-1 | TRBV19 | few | CASSPGQGAMGAFF | TGTGCCAGTAGTCCTGGACAAGGGGCGATGGGGGCTTTCTTT
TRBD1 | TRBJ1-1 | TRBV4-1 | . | CASSQTGGPTEAFF | TGCGCCAGCAGCCAAACAGGGGGCCCCACTGAAGCTTTCTTT
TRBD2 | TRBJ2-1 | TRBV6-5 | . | CASSRTSGTFGVF | TGTGCCAGCAGTCGGACTAGCGGGACTTTCGGGGTCTTC
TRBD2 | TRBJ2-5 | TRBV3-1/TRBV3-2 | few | CASSQGTSGRLETQYF | TGTGCCAGCAGCCAAGGGACTAGCGGGAGGCTAGAGACCCAGTACTTC
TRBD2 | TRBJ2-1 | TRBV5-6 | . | CASIGPTSGIINEQFF | TGTGCCAGCATTGGGCCAACTAGCGGGATAATAAATGAGCAGTTCTTC
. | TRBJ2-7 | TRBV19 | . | CASSIGGARSYEQYF | TGTGCCAGTAGTATAGGCGGGGCCCGCTCCTACGAGCAGTACTTC
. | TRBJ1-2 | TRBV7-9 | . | CASTQQGSGYTF | TGTGCCAGCACCCAGCAGGGGAGCGGCTACACCTTC
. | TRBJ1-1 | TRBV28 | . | CASIPGAGPEAFF | TGTGCCAGCATTCCAGGGGCAGGGCCTGAAGCTTTCTTT
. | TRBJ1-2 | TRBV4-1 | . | CASSRAQGSNYGYTF | TGCGCCAGCAGCAGAGCTCAGGGGTCTAACTATGGCTACACCTTC